Each of the 2 T cell receptor beta chains below was sequenced from the same sample in a study of cytomegalovirus exposure and HLA in healthy donors. Primers: 60 Vbeta forward and 13 Jbeta reverse. Sequencing used immunoSEQ multiplex PCR; TCRdb keeps in-frame clones, though not all of them. The repertoire includes approximately 110,000 clones, less than 80% of them detected once, and about 8% sits in the top ten. Sequenced sample: PBMCs. Receptor source: a woman aged 45 to 65 in good health and CMV-seropositive.

This sequence joins TRBV6-4 and TRBJ2-1, with 7 bases identical to TRBD1. J lost 5 bases, V lost 3 bases, and 4 bases had no gene match. This CDR3 spans 14 amino acids. Looked up from germline, CDR1 is MRHNA and CDR2 is SNTAGT. Here the CDR3 reads CASSESQGNNEQFF. CDR3 nucleotide sequence: TGTGCCAGCAGTGAGTCACAGGGGAACAATGAGCAGTTCTTC.

The chain links TRBV7-9 to TRBJ2-3, with 9 nucleotides matching TRBD1. The ends lost 1 base at V and 1 base at J; junction bases unmatched: 6. The CDR3 consists of 17 residues. Germline V gives CDR1 SEHNR, CDR2 FQNEAQ (reference sequence). The CDR3 protein is CASSLVHRGHGTDTQYF. DNA of the CDR3: TGTGCCAGCAGCTTAGTACACAGGGGGCATGGCACAGATACGCAGTATTTT.